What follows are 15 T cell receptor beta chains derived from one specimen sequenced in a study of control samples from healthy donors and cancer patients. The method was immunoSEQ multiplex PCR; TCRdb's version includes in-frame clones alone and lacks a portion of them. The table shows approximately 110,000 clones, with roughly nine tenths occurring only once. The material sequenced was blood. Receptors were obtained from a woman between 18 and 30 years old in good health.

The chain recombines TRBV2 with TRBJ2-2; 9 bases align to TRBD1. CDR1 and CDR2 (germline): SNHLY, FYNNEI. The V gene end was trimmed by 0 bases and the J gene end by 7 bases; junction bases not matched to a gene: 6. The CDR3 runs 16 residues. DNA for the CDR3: TGTGCCAGCAGTGAAGCTAGGACAGGGGCTTACGGGGAGCTGTTTTTT. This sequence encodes CASSEARTGAYGELFF.

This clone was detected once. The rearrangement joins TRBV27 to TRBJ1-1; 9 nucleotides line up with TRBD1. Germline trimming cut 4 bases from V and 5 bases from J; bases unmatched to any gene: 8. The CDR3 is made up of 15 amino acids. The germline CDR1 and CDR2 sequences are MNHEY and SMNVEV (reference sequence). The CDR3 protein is CASSSRTGAVTEAFF. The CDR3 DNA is TGTGCCAGCAGTTCCCGGACAGGGGCGGTAACTGAAGCTTTCTTT.

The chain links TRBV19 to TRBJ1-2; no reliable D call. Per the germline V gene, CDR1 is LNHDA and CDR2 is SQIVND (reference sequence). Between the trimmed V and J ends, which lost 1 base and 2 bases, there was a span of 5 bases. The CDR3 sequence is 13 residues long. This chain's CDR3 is CASSIGRNYGYTF. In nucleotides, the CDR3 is TGTGCCAGTAGTATAGGCAGGAACTATGGCTACACCTTC.

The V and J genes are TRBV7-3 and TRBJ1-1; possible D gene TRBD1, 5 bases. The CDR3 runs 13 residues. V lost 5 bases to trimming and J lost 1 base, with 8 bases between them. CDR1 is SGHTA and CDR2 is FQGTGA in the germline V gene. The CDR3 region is CASSLDRNTEAFF. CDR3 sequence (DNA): TGTGCCAGCAGCCTCGACAGGAACACTGAAGCTTTCTTT.

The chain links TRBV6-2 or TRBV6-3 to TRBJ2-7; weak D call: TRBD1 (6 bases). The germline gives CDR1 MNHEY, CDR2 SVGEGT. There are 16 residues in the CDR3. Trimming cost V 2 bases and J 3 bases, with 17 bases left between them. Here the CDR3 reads CASSYRQTRTDYEQYF. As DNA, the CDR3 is TGTGCCAGCAGTTACCGCCAGACCAGGACAGACTACGAGCAGTACTTC.

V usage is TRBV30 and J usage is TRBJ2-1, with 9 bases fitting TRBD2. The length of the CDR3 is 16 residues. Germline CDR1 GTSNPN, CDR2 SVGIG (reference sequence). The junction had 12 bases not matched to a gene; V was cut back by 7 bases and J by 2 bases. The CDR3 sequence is CALQSSAGGPYNEQFF. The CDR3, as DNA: TGTGCCTTACAATCCTCAGCGGGGGGACCCTACAATGAGCAGTTCTTC.

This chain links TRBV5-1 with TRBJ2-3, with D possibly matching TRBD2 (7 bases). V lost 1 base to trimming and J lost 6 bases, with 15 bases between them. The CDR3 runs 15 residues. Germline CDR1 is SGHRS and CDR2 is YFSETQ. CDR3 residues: CASSLISGGGDTQYF. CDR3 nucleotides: TGCGCCAGCAGCTTGATATCGGGGGGCGGGGATACGCAGTATTTT. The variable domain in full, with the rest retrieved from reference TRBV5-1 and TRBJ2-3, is KAGVTQTPRYLIKTRGQQVTLSCSPISGHRSVSWYQQTPGQGLQFLFEYFSETQRNKGNFPGRFSGRQFSNSRSEMNVSTLELGDSALYLCASSLISGGGDTQYFGPGTRLTVL.

CDR3 sequence: CASSRTNDPTNEKLFF. In DNA, the CDR3 is TGTGCCAGCAGTAGGACTAACGACCCAACTAATGAAAAACTGTTTTTT. This chain connects TRBV28 to TRBJ1-4; no clear D. With 5 bases removed from V and 0 bases from J, the gap between germline ends came to 13 bases. Germline V CDR1 and CDR2: MDHEN, SYDVKM. The CDR3 is 16 residues long.

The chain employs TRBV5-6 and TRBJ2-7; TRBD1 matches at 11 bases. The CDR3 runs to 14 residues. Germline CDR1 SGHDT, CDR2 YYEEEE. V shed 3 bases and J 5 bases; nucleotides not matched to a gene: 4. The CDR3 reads CASSWRTGGDEQYF. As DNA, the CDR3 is TGTGCCAGCAGCTGGAGGACAGGGGGCGACGAGCAGTACTTC.

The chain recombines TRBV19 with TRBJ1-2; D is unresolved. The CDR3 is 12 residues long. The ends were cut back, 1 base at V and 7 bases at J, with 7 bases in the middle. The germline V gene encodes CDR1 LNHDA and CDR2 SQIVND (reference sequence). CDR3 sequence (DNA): TGTGCCAGTAGTATAGGCGAGATTGGCTACACCTTC. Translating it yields CASSIGEIGYTF.

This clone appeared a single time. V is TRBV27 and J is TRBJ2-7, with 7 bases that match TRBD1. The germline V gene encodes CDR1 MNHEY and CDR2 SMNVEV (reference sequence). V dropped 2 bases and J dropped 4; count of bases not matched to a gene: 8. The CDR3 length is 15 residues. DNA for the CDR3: TGTGCCAGCAGTTTAGCCGACAGGGCACCTTACGAGCAGTACTTC. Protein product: CASSLADRAPYEQYF.

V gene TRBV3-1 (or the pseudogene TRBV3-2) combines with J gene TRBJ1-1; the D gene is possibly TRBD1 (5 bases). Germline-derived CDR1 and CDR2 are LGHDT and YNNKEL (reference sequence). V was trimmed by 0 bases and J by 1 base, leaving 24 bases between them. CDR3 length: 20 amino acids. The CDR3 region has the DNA TGTGCCAGCAGCCAAGATATAGTACGTGGGGGTGCCCCTGCGAACACTGAAGCTTTCTTT. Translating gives CASSQDIVRGGAPANTEAFF.

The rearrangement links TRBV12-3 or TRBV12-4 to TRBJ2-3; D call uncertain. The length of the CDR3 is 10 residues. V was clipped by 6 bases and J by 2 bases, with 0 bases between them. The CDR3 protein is CASSTDTQYF. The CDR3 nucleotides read TGTGCCAGCAGCACAGATACGCAGTATTTT.

CDR3 sequence (DNA): TGTGCCAGCAGGGCCGGGGTTTATTCACCCCTCCACTTT. It encodes CASRAGVYSPLHF. The chain couples TRBV2 to TRBJ1-6, with D hard to call. The CDR3 totals 13 residues. Trimming took 6 bases from V and 8 from J, leaving 11 bases between them. The germline CDR1 and CDR2 sequences are SNHLY and FYNNEI. Based on the CDR3 plus reference TRBV2 and TRBJ1-6, the full variable domain is EPEVTQTPSHQVTQMGQEVILRCVPISNHLYFYWYRQILGQKVEFLVSFYNNEISEKSEIFDDQFSVERPDGSNFTLKIRSTKLEDSAMYFCASRAGVYSPLHFGNGTRLTVT.

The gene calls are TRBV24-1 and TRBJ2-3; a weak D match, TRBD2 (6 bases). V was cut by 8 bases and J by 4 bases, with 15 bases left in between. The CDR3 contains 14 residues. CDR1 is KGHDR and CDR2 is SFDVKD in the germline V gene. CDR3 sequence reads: CATMPRLESDTQYF. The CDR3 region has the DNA TGTGCCACCATGCCGAGACTAGAGTCAGATACGCAGTATTTT.